The 18 T cell receptor beta chains reported below all come from one sample, sequenced in a study of blood T cell repertoires in COVID-19. Clones were sequenced by immunoSEQ multiplex PCR, and TCRdb holds only the in-frame ones, with some missing. The data show about 58,000 clones, around 85% seen once. Sequencing input: peripheral blood. The receptors stem from a man aged 35-49 years with active COVID-19.

This clone was counted a single time. V is TRBV7-9 and J is TRBJ2-1; D may be TRBD1 (6 bases). Germline V gives CDR1 SEHNR, CDR2 FQNEAQ (reference sequence). The CDR3 runs 15 residues. The V end was cut by 2 bases, the J end by 7 bases, with 15 bases between. In nucleotides, the CDR3 is TGTGCCAGCAGCTTACCCGGACAGTCTTTTAATGAGCAGTTCTTC. Protein product: CASSLPGQSFNEQFF. Supplemented by reference TRBV7-9 and TRBJ2-1, the full variable domain reads DTGVSQNPRHKITKRGQNVTFRCDPISEHNRLYWYRQTLGQGPEFLTYFQNEAQLEKSRLLSDRFSAERPKGSFSTLEIQRTEQGDSAMYLCASSLPGQSFNEQFFGPGTRLTVL.

CDR3: CASSLGGGTSGRAVMAFF. In DNA, the CDR3 is TGTGCCAGCAGCTTGGGGGGGGGTACTAGCGGGAGGGCCGTTATGGCGTTCTTC. V gene TRBV2 combines with J gene TRBJ2-1; 13 bases are a match to TRBD2. Germline-derived CDR1 and CDR2 are SNHLY and FYNNEI. V was clipped by 6 bases and J by 15 bases; unmatched bases: 23. This CDR3 is 18 amino acids long.

The rearrangement joins TRBV28 to TRBJ1-3; unclear D gene. The CDR3 covers 16 residues. V was cut by 8 bases and J by 3 bases, with 20 bases left in between. CDR1 and CDR2 (germline): MDHEN, SYDVKM. The CDR3 DNA reads as TGTGCCAGCTCCCTCACCCCGGGATGGGGTGGAAACACCATATATTTT. Its protein is CASSLTPGWGGNTIYF.

The CDR3 DNA reads as TGTGCCAGCAGTCCGCAGGGGGCGGGGGGCTACACCTTC. Translating gives CASSPQGAGGYTF. The chain employs TRBV27 and TRBJ1-2; 8 bases are a match to TRBD1. Germline CDR1 reads MNHEY; CDR2 reads SMNVEV (reference sequence). This CDR3 region has 13 residues. With V trimmed by 5 bases and J by 8 bases, 7 bases remained unmatched.

This chain uses TRBV29-1 with TRBJ2-3, with TRBD1 identical over 11 bases. Germline CDR1 is SQVTM and CDR2 is ANQGSEA. This CDR3 contains 15 residues. The V and J ends lost 4 bases and 6 bases, in that order; junction bases with no gene match: 9. The CDR3 coding sequence is TGCAGCGTTGGGACAGGGGGCTCGGGGATGGATACGCAGTATTTT. It is translated as CSVGTGGSGMDTQYF.

The gene calls are TRBV4-2 and TRBJ2-3; TRBD2 matches at 13 bases. The CDR3 is 17 residues long. V was clipped by 0 bases and J by 6 bases; unmatched bases: 6. From germline, CDR1 is LGHNA and CDR2 YNFKEQ. CDR3 protein: CASSQDVLAGGLDTQYF. Written as DNA, the CDR3 is TGTGCCAGCAGCCAAGATGTACTAGCGGGAGGGTTGGATACGCAGTATTTT.

This chain links TRBV11-2 with TRBJ2-2; D remains unclear. The CDR3 is 13 amino acids. The V gene's germline CDR1 is SGHAT and CDR2 FQNNGV. Trimming took off 3 bases at V and 4 bases at J, with 6 bases between the two ends. CDR3 sequence (DNA): TGTGCCAGCAGCTTCGGGTCCACCGGGGAGCTGTTTTTT. As protein: CASSFGSTGELFF.

This chain connects TRBV6-5 to TRBJ1-4; the match to TRBD1 covers 11 bases. The CDR3 length is 15 residues. V lost 6 bases, J lost 5 bases, and 5 bases stayed unmatched. Germline values: CDR1 MNHEY, CDR2 SVGAGI. The DNA for the CDR3 is TGTGCCAGCAGACCGGGACAGGGGGTAAATGAAAAACTGTTTTTT. It yields the protein CASRPGQGVNEKLFF.

The gene calls are TRBV9 and TRBJ2-3; 11 bases line up with TRBD2. Trimming took 2 bases from V and 0 from J; bases not matched to a gene: 11. Per the germline V gene, CDR1 is SGDLS and CDR2 is YYNGEE. The CDR3 has 19 residues. The CDR3 nucleotides are TGTGCCAGCAGCGTGAATCCGTCCGGGACTAGCGGAAGCACAGATACGCAGTATTTT. As protein: CASSVNPSGTSGSTDTQYF.

To note about this clone: Sequence at one end of the junction differs from germline and may be a read error. V and J are TRBV7-7 and TRBJ2-2; 12 nucleotides match TRBD1. The CDR3 has 16 residues. Germline-derived CDR1 and CDR2 are SSHAT and FNYEAQ (reference sequence). The CDR3 loop is CASRDGTGGATGELFF. In nucleotides, the CDR3 is TGTGCTAGCAGGGACGGGACAGGGGGCGCGACCGGGGAGCTGTTTTTT.

The V and J genes are TRBV28 and TRBJ2-3; 8 bases line up with TRBD2. The CDR3 is 15 amino acids. CDR1 is MDHEN and CDR2 is SYDVKM in the germline V gene. With V trimmed by 6 bases and J by 4 bases, 9 bases remained unmatched. The CDR3 sequence is CASSLSGSGSDTQYF. In nucleotides, the CDR3 is TGTGCCAGCAGCTTAAGCGGGAGCGGATCAGATACGCAGTATTTT.

In its sample, this clone was seen a few times. The CDR3 DNA follows: TGCGCCAGCAGCCAGGCCGGGACTAGCGGGAGACGCACAGATACGCAGTATTTT. This translates into CASSQAGTSGRRTDTQYF. This chain uses TRBV4-1 with TRBJ2-3; 14 bases agree with TRBD2. The CDR3 totals 18 residues. The trim removed 3 bases at V and 1 base at J, leaving 6 bases unmatched. Germline V gene sequence: CDR1 MGHRA, CDR2 YSYEKL.

The chain couples TRBV15 to TRBJ2-7, with a possible D match to TRBD2 (7 bases). Germline V lookup: CDR1 LNHNV, CDR2 YYDKDF (reference sequence). The CDR3 contains 15 residues. Trimming stripped 5 bases from V and 4 bases from J, with 18 bases between. The CDR3 DNA is TGTGCCACCAGCCGATTCACGGGGGGCGGATACGAGCAGTACTTC. This encodes CATSRFTGGGYEQYF. The whole variable domain, remainder taken from reference TRBV15 and TRBJ2-7, is DAMVIQNPRYQVTQFGKPVTLSCSQTLNHNVMYWYQQKSSQAPKLLFHYYDKDFNNEADTPDNFQSRRPNTSFCFLDIRSPGLGDTAMYLCATSRFTGGGYEQYFGPGTRLTVT.

This rearrangement joins TRBV28 to TRBJ2-1; D is possibly TRBD2 (7 bases). Germline V gene sequence: CDR1 MDHEN, CDR2 SYDVKM. Trimming left V 10 bases short and J 9 bases short, with 13 bases between. This CDR3 has 11 amino acids. The CDR3 loop is CATEGGSEQFF. CDR3 coding DNA: TGTGCCACCGAGGGGGGGAGTGAGCAGTTCTTC. Based on the CDR3 plus reference TRBV28 and TRBJ2-1, the full variable domain is DVKVTQSSRYLVKRTGEKVFLECVQDMDHENMFWYRQDPGLGLRLIYFSYDVKMKEKGDIPEGYSVSREKKERFSLILESASTNQTSMYLCATEGGSEQFFGPGTRLTVL.

The V call is TRBV19, the J call TRBJ2-6; weak D call: TRBD2 (5 bases). Per the germline V gene, CDR1 is LNHDA and CDR2 is SQIVND (reference sequence). The CDR3 extends over 15 amino acids. V gave up 4 bases and J gave up 0 bases, with 7 bases separating them. Written as DNA, the CDR3 is TGTGCCAGTAGTAGTGGGAGCTCTGGGGCCAACGTCCTGACTTTC. It yields the protein CASSSGSSGANVLTF.

The chain combines TRBV6-5 with TRBJ2-2; 7 bases are shared with TRBD1. CDR1 is MNHEY, CDR2 SVGAGI, per germline. The trim removed 8 bases at V and 4 bases at J, leaving 10 bases unmatched. There are 15 residues in the CDR3. The CDR3 DNA is TGTGCCAGCCTTAGAAACCCAGGGGGCACCGGGGAGCTGTTTTTT. Protein sequence: CASLRNPGGTGELFF.

This chain joins TRBV5-1 and TRBJ2-7, with 9 positions matching TRBD1. V shed 3 bases and J 5 bases; nucleotides not matched to a gene: 3. This CDR3 has 13 residues. Germline CDR1 is SGHRS and CDR2 is YFSETQ. The CDR3 reads CASSSGTGNEQYF. Here the CDR3 DNA reads TGCGCCAGCAGCTCCGGGACAGGGAACGAGCAGTACTTC. Full variable domain (missing parts from reference TRBV5-1 and TRBJ2-7): KAGVTQTPRYLIKTRGQQVTLSCSPISGHRSVSWYQQTPGQGLQFLFEYFSETQRNKGNFPGRFSGRQFSNSRSEMNVSTLELGDSALYLCASSSGTGNEQYFGPGTRLTVT.

The chain employs TRBV5-1 and TRBJ2-2, with D perhaps matching TRBD2 (5 bases). The CDR3 totals 15 residues. V dropped 9 bases and J dropped 7 bases, with 22 bases sitting between them. The germline V gene has CDR1 SGHRS and CDR2 YFSETQ. CDR3 nucleotides: TGCGCCACCCAGGAGGTTGCGCTTGAAGGCGGGGAGCTGTTTTTT. Encoded protein: CATQEVALEGGELFF.